The next 10 T cell receptor beta chains were all read from a single sample in a study of T cells after yellow fever vaccination. In TCRdb, the 5' RACE reads were re-called with MiXCR into one record per CDR3 protein. The repertoire holds about 580,000 distinct CDR3 sequences, with 17% as singletons. The source material was PBMCs, sampled less than 6 days after the first yellow fever vaccination. The origin of the receptors is a man between 18 and 29 years old who received the YFV17D yellow fever vaccine.

This clonotype was picked up a small number of times. The J gene is TRBJ2-7, the V gene TRBV20-1; 8 bases are a match to TRBD1. Germline lookup yields CDR1 DFQATT and CDR2 SNEGSKA (reference sequence). Trimming at V came to 1 base and at J to 2 bases, leaving 1 base not matched to a gene. This CDR3 is built from 13 residues. The CDR3 here is CSARGQGPYEQYF. The CDR3 DNA is TGCAGTGCTAGAGGACAGGGGCCCTACGAGCAGTACTTC.

This clonotype was counted only a few times. The rearrangement joins TRBV9 to TRBJ1-5, with a weak D call TRBD1 (6 bases). CDR3 length: 15 amino acids. V lost 3 bases to trimming and J lost 9 bases, with 19 bases between them. Per the germline V gene, CDR1 is SGDLS and CDR2 is YYNGEE. CDR3 sequence (DNA): TGTGCCAGCAGCGAAGACCCAGGGGCCCGTTGGCCCCAGCATTTT. Its protein is CASSEDPGARWPQHF.

This chain links TRBV19 with TRBJ1-5, with 9 bases aligning to TRBD1. This CDR3 region has 17 residues. After removal of 4 bases from V and 0 bases from J, the junction contained 7 bases not matched to a gene. Germline loops: CDR1 LNHDA, CDR2 SQIVND (reference sequence). The CDR3 sequence is CASSTEDRGYSNQPQHF. The CDR3 DNA reads TGTGCCAGTAGTACCGAGGACAGGGGCTATAGCAATCAGCCCCAGCATTTT.

This clonotype has more than one count but fewer than ten. This sequence joins TRBV6-2 or TRBV6-3 and TRBJ1-5, with D hard to call. This CDR3 comprises 12 residues. Germline V gene sequence: CDR1 MNHEY, CDR2 SVGEGT. V gave up 6 bases and J gave up 4 bases, with 7 bases separating them. For the CDR3, the DNA is TGTGCCAGCAGGTCCACTAATCAGCCCCAGCATTTT. This translates into CASRSTNQPQHF.

This clonotype was counted a few times. The chain joins TRBV5-1 to TRBJ1-5; D is perhaps TRBD1 (6 bases). This CDR3 comprises 15 residues. V dropped 0 bases and J dropped 8 bases, with 15 bases sitting between them. Germline values: CDR1 SGHRS, CDR2 YFSETQ. CDR3 nucleotide sequence: TGCGCCAGCAGCTTGGCGGGGGCAGGGAGAGAGCCCCAGCATTTT. Protein: CASSLAGAGREPQHF.

This clonotype showed up many times. V gene TRBV5-1 combines with J gene TRBJ1-1, with 9 positions matching TRBD1. Germline values: CDR1 SGHRS, CDR2 YFSETQ. The CDR3 is 15 residues long. The junction had 7 bases not matched to a gene; V was cut back by 6 bases and J by 1 base. Here the CDR3 reads CASNFRTGENTEAFF. CDR3 bases: TGCGCCAGCAACTTTAGGACAGGGGAGAACACTGAAGCTTTCTTT.

The rearrangement joins TRBV20-1 to TRBJ1-3; no reliable D call. The CDR3 is 14 residues long. CDR1 is DFQATT and CDR2 is SNEGSKA in the germline V gene (reference sequence). Trimming removed 6 bases from V and 4 bases from J, with 16 bases in between. For the CDR3, the DNA is TGCAGTGCCGCAGACCCCCGGTCAGGAAACACCATATATTTT. Protein product: CSAADPRSGNTIYF.

This clonotype came up a few times. The chain joins TRBV3-1 to TRBJ2-1, with D perhaps TRBD1 (6 bases). The ends were cut back, 0 bases at V and 6 bases at J, with 9 bases in the middle. This CDR3 is built from 14 residues. CDR1 is LGHDT and CDR2 is YNNKEL in the germline V gene (reference sequence). The CDR3 bases are TGTGCCAGCAGCCAAGAAGGGGGACCCAATGAGCAGTTCTTC. Residues: CASSQEGGPNEQFF.

In its sample, this clonotype was seen a few times. The chain combines TRBV19 with TRBJ1-5; no clear D. The CDR3 is 13 amino acids. Germline V lookup: CDR1 LNHDA, CDR2 SQIVND (reference sequence). Trimming took off 5 bases at V and 4 bases at J, with 9 bases between the two ends. CDR3 loop: CASSWRENQPQHF. DNA for the CDR3: TGTGCCAGTAGTTGGAGGGAGAATCAGCCCCAGCATTTT.

This clonotype was recorded a few times. The CDR3 region is CASSQGLGTGGEKLFF. In DNA form, the CDR3 reads TGTGCCAGCAGCCAAGGTTTAGGGACAGGGGGTGAAAAACTGTTTTTT. This rearrangement joins TRBV3-1 to TRBJ1-4; 11 bases align to TRBD1. J gave up 7 bases and V 1 base, and 5 bases lay outside the gene matches. The CDR3 length is 16 residues. CDR1 is LGHDT and CDR2 is YNNKEL in the germline V gene (reference sequence).